This T cell receptor (beta chain) was retrieved from a study of T cells expressing NK-cell markers. The wider study: From sorted CD3+CD56+NKG2C+, CD3+CD56+NKG2C- and CD3+CD56-NKG2C+ T cells came the TCR beta repertoires. Among eight sequenced donors, seven carried HCMV seropositivity while one was seronegative. Findings of the study overall: NKG2C+ dominant clonotype frequencies in five or six donors were roughly 1.0-7.5% of CD8+ T cells.

This CDR3 spans 16 amino acids. Germline CDR1 SEHNR, CDR2 FQNEAQ (reference sequence). Points on this clonotype: What it binds is unknown.

TCRdb re-called the 5' RACE reads and catalogs CDR3 proteins one per entry, DNA excluded. The sample has 200,000 to 300,000 distinct CDR3 sequences. The V and J genes are TRBV7-9 and TRBJ2-7; there is no DNA to check the TCRdb D call of TRBD1. This sequence was found in a man aged 18 to 29 in good health. The specimen sequenced was blood T cells: a sorted CD56 or NKG2C T cell subset, CD4+ or CD8+ T cells, or bulk PBMC T cells (not recorded which). CDR3 region: CASSNRGQGGSYEQYF.